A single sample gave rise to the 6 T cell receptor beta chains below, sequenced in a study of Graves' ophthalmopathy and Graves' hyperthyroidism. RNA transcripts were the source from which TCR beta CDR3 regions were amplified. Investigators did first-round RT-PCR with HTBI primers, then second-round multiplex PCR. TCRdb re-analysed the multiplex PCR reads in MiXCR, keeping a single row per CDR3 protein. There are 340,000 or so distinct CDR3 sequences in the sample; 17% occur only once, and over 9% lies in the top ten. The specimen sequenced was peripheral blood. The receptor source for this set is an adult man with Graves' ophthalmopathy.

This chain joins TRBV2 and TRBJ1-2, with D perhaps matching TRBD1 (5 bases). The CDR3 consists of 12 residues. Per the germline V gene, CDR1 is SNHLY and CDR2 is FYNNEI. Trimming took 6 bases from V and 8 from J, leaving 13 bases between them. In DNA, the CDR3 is TGTGCCAGCAGATATACAAGGGGAGGCTACACCTTC. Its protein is CASRYTRGGYTF. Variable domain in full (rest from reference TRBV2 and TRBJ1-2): EPEVTQTPSHQVTQMGQEVILRCVPISNHLYFYWYRQILGQKVEFLVSFYNNEISEKSEIFDDQFSVERPDGSNFTLKIRSTKLEDSAMYFCASRYTRGGYTFGSGTRLTVV.

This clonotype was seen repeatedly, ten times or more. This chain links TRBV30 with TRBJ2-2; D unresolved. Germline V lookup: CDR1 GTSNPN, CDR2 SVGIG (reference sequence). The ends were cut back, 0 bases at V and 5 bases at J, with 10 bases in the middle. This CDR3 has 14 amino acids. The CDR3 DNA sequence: TGTGCCTGGAGTGTTTTGCGGAAAACCGGGGAGCTGTTTTTT. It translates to CAWSVLRKTGELFF. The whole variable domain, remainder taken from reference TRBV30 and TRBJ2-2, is SQTIHQWPATLVQPVGSPLSLECTVEGTSNPNLYWYRQAAGRGLQLLFYSVGIGQISSEVPQNLSASRPQDRQFILSSKKLLLSDSGFYLCAWSVLRKTGELFFGEGSRLTVL.

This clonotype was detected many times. The CDR3 loop is CASSSSGYRVSYEQYF. CDR3 bases: TGTGCCAGCAGCTCCAGCGGGTACAGGGTCTCCTACGAGCAGTACTTC. The rearrangement links TRBV13 to TRBJ2-7, with D perhaps assigned TRBD1 or TRBD2 (6 bases each). The ends were cut back, 4 bases at V and 0 bases at J, with 16 bases in the middle. The germline CDR1 and CDR2 sequences are PRHDT and FYEKMQ (reference sequence). The CDR3 is 16 residues long.

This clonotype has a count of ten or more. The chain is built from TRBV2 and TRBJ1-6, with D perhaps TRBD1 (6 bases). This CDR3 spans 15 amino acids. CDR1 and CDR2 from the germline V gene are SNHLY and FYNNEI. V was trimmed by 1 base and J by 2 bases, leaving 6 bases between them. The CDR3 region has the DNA TGTGCCAGCAGTGAAGAGGGGGCCTATAATTCACCCCTCCACTTT. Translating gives CASSEEGAYNSPLHF.

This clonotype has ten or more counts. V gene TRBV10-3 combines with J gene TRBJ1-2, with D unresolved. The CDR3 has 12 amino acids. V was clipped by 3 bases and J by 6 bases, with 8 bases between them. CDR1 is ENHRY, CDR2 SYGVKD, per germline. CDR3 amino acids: CAISEGPNGYTF. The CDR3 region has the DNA TGTGCCATCAGTGAAGGTCCTAATGGCTACACCTTC.

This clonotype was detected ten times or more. Here the CDR3 reads CATSRDRGSSYNSPLHF. CDR3 DNA sequence: TGTGCCACCAGCAGAGATCGAGGGAGCTCCTATAATTCACCCCTCCACTTT. This sequence joins TRBV15 and TRBJ1-6; D gene unclear. CDR1 LNHNV and CDR2 YYDKDF come from the germline V gene (reference sequence). V was trimmed by 0 bases and J by 0 bases, leaving 9 bases between them. The CDR3 loop spans 17 amino acids.